These 9 T cell receptor beta chains were all obtained from the same sample, sequenced in a study of T cell responses to AZD1222 COVID-19 vaccine. Here immunoSEQ multiplex PCR was the method, and the copy in TCRdb shows in-frame clones only, minus some. This sample has 100,000 or so clones, with over 75% found just once. Sequencing was performed on peripheral blood, taken on day 0 of MenACWY control vaccination. The receptors originated from an adult in good health.

Concerning this clone: Other DNA sequences within the sample encode an identical CDR3. The chain has TRBV7-3 and TRBJ2-2; the D is unclear. CDR1 and CDR2 (germline): SGHTA, FQGTGA. Trimming removed 5 bases from V and 0 bases from J, with 1 base in between. The CDR3 has 12 residues. For the CDR3, the DNA is TGTGCCAGCAGCCCGAACACCGGGGAGCTGTTTTTT. Translated: CASSPNTGELFF.

The chain joins TRBV15 to TRBJ1-1; D is undetermined. This CDR3 comprises 15 residues. Trimming took off 5 bases at V and 1 base at J, with 14 bases between the two ends. Looked up from germline, CDR1 is LNHNV and CDR2 is YYDKDF (reference sequence). The CDR3 DNA reads TGTGCCACCAGCTACGGGAGGATAAAGAACACTGAAGCTTTCTTT. This translates into CATSYGRIKNTEAFF.

This chain joins TRBV7-2 and TRBJ2-1; D not resolved. Deletions cut 1 base from V and 0 bases from J, with 10 bases between. The germline gives CDR1 SGHTA, CDR2 FQGNSA. The CDR3 spans 16 residues. The CDR3 nucleotides are TGTGCCAGCAGCTTAGTTGGCTCAAGCTCCTACAATGAGCAGTTCTTC. Residues: CASSLVGSSSYNEQFF.

The rearrangement uses TRBV29-1 and TRBJ2-3; possibly TRBD2 for D (5 bases). The V gene's germline CDR1 is SQVTM and CDR2 ANQGSEA. The CDR3 runs to 14 residues. Deletions cut 2 bases from V and 0 bases from J, with 9 bases between. The CDR3 region is CSVELRVSTDTQYF. For the CDR3, the DNA is TGCAGCGTTGAACTGAGGGTCAGCACAGATACGCAGTATTTT.

This chain links TRBV7-2 with TRBJ2-2; D may correspond to TRBD1 or TRBD2 (5 bases each). Trimming pared 5 bases from V and 7 bases from J, leaving 17 bases between. CDR1 is SGHTA, CDR2 FQGNSA, per germline. This CDR3 spans 15 amino acids. CDR3: CASSIGTEYGGELFF. CDR3 in DNA: TGTGCCAGCAGCATTGGGACCGAATACGGCGGGGAGCTGTTTTTT.

The J gene is TRBJ1-2, the V gene TRBV5-6, with TRBD1 matching 9 bases. The germline gives CDR1 SGHDT, CDR2 YYEEEE. The J segment lost 5 bases and the V segment lost 6 bases, leaving 8 bases of the junction unmatched. CDR3 size: 14 residues. CDR3 nucleotide sequence: TGTGCCAGCATCGATACCGGGACAGGGTATGGCTACACCTTC. Translation: CASIDTGTGYGYTF.

The count of this clone is one. This chain connects TRBV28 to TRBJ2-7; 8 bases align to TRBD2. Germline-derived CDR1 and CDR2 are MDHEN and SYDVKM. The CDR3 consists of 17 residues. J lost 1 base, V lost 3 bases, and 11 bases had no gene match. CDR3 coding DNA: TGTGCCAGCAGTTTTCCGCCTAGCGGGCTGAAATCCTACGAGCAGTACTTC. As protein: CASSFPPSGLKSYEQYF.

The V gene is TRBV7-9, the J gene TRBJ1-2; perhaps TRBD1 as D (6 bases). Germline loops: CDR1 SEHNR, CDR2 FQNEAQ (reference sequence). The CDR3 runs to 15 residues. V lost 3 bases and J 8 bases, leaving 19 bases between the germline ends. CDR3 in amino acids: CASSLGAPLGRGYTF. For the CDR3, the DNA is TGTGCCAGCAGCTTGGGGGCCCCTCTAGGGCGGGGCTACACCTTC.

V gene TRBV10-2 combines with J gene TRBJ2-3; TRBD1 aligns across 11 bases. Trimming took 7 bases from V and 4 from J; bases not matched to a gene: 4. The CDR3 runs 14 residues. CDR1 is WSHSY and CDR2 is SAAADI in the germline V gene. The CDR3 protein is CASKGQGGPDTQYF. The CDR3, as DNA: TGCGCCAGCAAGGGACAGGGGGGCCCAGATACGCAGTATTTT.